This T cell receptor (beta chain) is drawn from a study of CXCR3-negative and CXCR3-positive naive CD8 T cells. Preparation of TRB cDNA libraries relied on 5' RACE carrying UMI labels. TCRdb re-called the 5' RACE reads and gives one entry per CDR3 protein, without DNA. This listing includes roughly 7,200 distinct CDR3 sequences. As to this clonotype: Its antigen is as yet unknown.

CDR3 length: 14 residues. Germline lookup yields CDR1 SEHNR and CDR2 FQNEAQ (reference sequence). Study-wide results and limits: Expression of CXCR3 was partially reduced after cryopreservation, and fresh PBMCs were used in most assays. Unlike memory cells, which differed, naive CXCR3-negative and CXCR3-positive cells had similar TRBV-TRBJ usage. Naive CXCR3-positive cells had TRB CDR3s more hydrophobic than those of CXCR3-negative naive cells.

The specimen sequenced was naive CXCR3+ CD8+ T cells from blood. Subset given: CD45RO-CCR7+CD27+CD95- naive CD8+ T cells expressing CXCR3 (TNR3+). This sequence joins TRBV7-9 and TRBJ2-1; absent DNA, TCRdb's TRBD1 call cannot be checked. This clonotype was sampled from a human donor in good health. Some clones in this sample may be carry-over from other donors' samples. The chain's CDR3 is CASSLVDRYNEQFF. Complete variable domain (other parts from reference TRBV7-9 and TRBJ2-1): DTGVSQNPRHKITKRGQNVTFRCDPISEHNRLYWYRQTLGQGPEFLTYFQNEAQLEKSRLLSDRFSAERPKGSFSTLEIQRTEQGDSAMYLCASSLVDRYNEQFFGPGTRLTVL.